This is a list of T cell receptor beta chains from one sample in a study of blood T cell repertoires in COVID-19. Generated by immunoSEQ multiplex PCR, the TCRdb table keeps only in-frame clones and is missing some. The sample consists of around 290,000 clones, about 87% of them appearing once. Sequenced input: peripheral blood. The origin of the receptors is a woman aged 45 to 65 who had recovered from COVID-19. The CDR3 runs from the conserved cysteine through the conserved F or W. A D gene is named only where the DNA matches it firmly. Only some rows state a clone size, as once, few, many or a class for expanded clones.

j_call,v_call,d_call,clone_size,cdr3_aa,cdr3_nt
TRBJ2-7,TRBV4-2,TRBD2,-,CASSQGGLAGTSYEQYF,TGTGCCAGCAGCCAAGGCGGACTAGCGGGAACTTCCTACGAGCAGTACTTC
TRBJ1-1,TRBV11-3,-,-,CASSTGTRNTEAFF,TGTGCCAGCAGCACCGGGACAAGGAACACTGAAGCTTTCTTT
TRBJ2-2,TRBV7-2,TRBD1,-,CASSFSTRDRGRGTGELFF,TGTGCCAGCAGCTTTTCTACCCGGGACAGGGGGCGCGGAACCGGGGAGCTGTTTTTT
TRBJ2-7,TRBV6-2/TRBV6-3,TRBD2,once,CASSLSGRAQNEQYF,TGTGCCAGCAGCCTTAGCGGGAGGGCCCAGAACGAGCAGTACTTC
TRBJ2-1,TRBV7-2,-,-,CASTLAGYYNEQFF,TGTGCCAGCACGCTTGCGGGATACTACAATGAGCAGTTCTTC
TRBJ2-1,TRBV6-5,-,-,CASVRDRFSYNEQFF,TGTGCCAGCGTAAGAGACAGGTTCTCCTACAATGAGCAGTTCTTC
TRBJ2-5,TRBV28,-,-,CASKGRGLGETQYF,TGTGCCAGCAAGGGGAGGGGGTTAGGAGAGACCCAGTACTTC
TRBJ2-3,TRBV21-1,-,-,CASSHSGKPTDTQYF,TGTGCCAGCAGCCATAGCGGGAAACCCACAGATACGCAGTATTTT
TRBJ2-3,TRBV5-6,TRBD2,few,CASIAGGGNRDTQYF,TGTGCCAGCATAGCGGGAGGTGGCAATAGGGATACGCAGTATTTT
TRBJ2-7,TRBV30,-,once,CAWSRAATSEQYF,TGTGCCTGGTCCAGGGCGGCTACGTCCGAGCAGTACTTC
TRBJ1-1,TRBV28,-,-,CASRGGVNTEAFF,TGTGCCAGCCGAGGGGGAGTGAACACTGAAGCTTTCTTT
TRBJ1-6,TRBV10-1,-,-,CASSEGRNSPLHF,TGCGCCAGCAGCGAGGGCAGGAATTCACCCCTCCACTTT
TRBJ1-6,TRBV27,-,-,CASSLYGPDTGTYNSPLHF,TGTGCCAGCAGTTTATACGGGCCCGACACAGGGACCTATAATTCACCCCTCCACTTT
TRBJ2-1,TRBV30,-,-,CAWSSRSHEQFF,TGTGCCTGGAGTTCTAGGTCCCATGAGCAGTTCTTC
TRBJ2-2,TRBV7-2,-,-,CASSLVYKEFNTGELFF,TGTGCCAGCAGCTTAGTTTATAAGGAGTTTAACACCGGGGAGCTGTTTTTT
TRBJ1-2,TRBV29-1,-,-,CSVGARQYYGYTF,TGCAGCGTTGGGGCCCGACAGTACTATGGCTACACCTTC
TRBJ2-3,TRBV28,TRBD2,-,CASSLSLPSGGTDTQYF,TGTGCCAGCAGTTTAAGTCTTCCTAGCGGGGGCACAGATACGCAGTATTTT
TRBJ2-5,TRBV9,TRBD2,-,CASSALGTSETQYF,TGTGCCAGCAGCGCCCTAGGGACTAGTGAGACCCAGTACTTC
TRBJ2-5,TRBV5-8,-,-,CASSPRVVETQYF,TGTGCCAGCAGCCCCAGGGTGGTCGAGACCCAGTACTTC
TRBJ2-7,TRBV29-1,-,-,CSGSRGSEQYF,TGCAGCGGAAGCAGGGGCTCCGAGCAGTACTTC
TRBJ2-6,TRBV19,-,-,CASSPGAGANVLTF,TGTGCCAGTAGTCCAGGGGCCGGGGCCAACGTCCTGACTTTC
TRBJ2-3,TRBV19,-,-,CASSIERTDTQYF,TGTGCCAGTAGTATAGAGAGGACAGATACGCAGTATTTT
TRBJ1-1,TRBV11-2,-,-,CASSLSGPSEAFF,TGTGCCAGCAGCTTATCCGGTCCCTCTGAAGCTTTCTTT
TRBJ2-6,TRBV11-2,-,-,CASSLELASRRANVLTF,TGTGCCAGCAGCTTAGAGCTGGCCTCCCGCAGGGCCAACGTCCTGACTTTC
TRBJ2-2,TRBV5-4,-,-,CASSFSQTLPTGELFF,TGTGCCAGCAGCTTTTCACAGACATTACCCACCGGGGAGCTGTTTTTT
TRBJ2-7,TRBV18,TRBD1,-,CASSRIPGQSSYEQYF,TGTGCCAGCTCACGGATCCCGGGACAGTCCTCCTACGAGCAGTACTTC
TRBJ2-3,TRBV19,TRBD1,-,CASNGQGDRTQYF,TGTGCCAGTAATGGACAGGGGGATCGTACGCAGTATTTT
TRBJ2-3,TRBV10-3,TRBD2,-,CAIRVSSGGKRDTQYF,TGTGCCATCAGGGTCTCGAGCGGGGGGAAACGGGATACGCAGTATTTT
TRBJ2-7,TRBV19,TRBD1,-,CASSIGGQGFYEQYF,TGTGCCAGTAGTATAGGAGGACAGGGGTTCTACGAGCAGTACTTC
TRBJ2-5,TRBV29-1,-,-,CSVDNQRETQYF,TGCAGCGTTGACAACCAGCGAGAGACCCAGTACTTC
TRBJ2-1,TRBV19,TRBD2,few,CATPGLGPSGEEYEQFF,TGTGCCACTCCAGGACTAGGCCCGTCGGGAGAGGAGTATGAGCAGTTCTTC
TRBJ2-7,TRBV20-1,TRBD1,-,CSAPGQGWQYF,TGCAGTGCGCCAGGACAGGGCTGGCAGTACTTC
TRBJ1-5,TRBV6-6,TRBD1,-,CASRPGTGRNQPQHF,TGTGCCAGCAGACCCGGGACAGGGAGGAATCAGCCCCAGCATTTT
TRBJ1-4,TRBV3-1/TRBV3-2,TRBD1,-,CASSQEQGDEKLFF,TGTGCCAGCAGCCAAGAACAGGGGGACGAAAAACTGTTTTTT
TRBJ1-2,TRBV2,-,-,CASSVLGFYGYTF,TGTGCCAGCAGTGTGCTAGGATTCTATGGCTACACCTTC
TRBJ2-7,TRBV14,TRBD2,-,CASGGSTHEQYF,TGTGCCTCCGGCGGGAGTACCCACGAGCAGTACTTC
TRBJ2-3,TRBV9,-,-,CASSANTDTQYF,TGTGCCAGCAGCGCCAACACAGATACGCAGTATTTT
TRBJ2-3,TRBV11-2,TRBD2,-,CASSLDRAGTTDTQYF,TGTGCCAGCAGCTTAGATCGAGCGGGGACCACAGATACGCAGTATTTT
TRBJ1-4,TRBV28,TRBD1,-,CASSRTGLNEKLFF,TGTGCCAGCAGCCGGACAGGGCTTAATGAAAAACTGTTTTTT
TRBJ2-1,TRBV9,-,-,CASSVGGLPSNEQFF,TGTGCCAGCAGCGTAGGCGGGTTGCCCTCCAATGAGCAGTTCTTC
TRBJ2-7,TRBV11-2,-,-,CASSLPGAAYEQYF,TGTGCCAGCAGCTTACCAGGAGCGGCCTACGAGCAGTACTTC
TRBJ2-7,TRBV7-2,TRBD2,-,CASRPLAGGYEQYF,TGTGCCAGCAGGCCACTAGCGGGGGGCTACGAGCAGTACTTC